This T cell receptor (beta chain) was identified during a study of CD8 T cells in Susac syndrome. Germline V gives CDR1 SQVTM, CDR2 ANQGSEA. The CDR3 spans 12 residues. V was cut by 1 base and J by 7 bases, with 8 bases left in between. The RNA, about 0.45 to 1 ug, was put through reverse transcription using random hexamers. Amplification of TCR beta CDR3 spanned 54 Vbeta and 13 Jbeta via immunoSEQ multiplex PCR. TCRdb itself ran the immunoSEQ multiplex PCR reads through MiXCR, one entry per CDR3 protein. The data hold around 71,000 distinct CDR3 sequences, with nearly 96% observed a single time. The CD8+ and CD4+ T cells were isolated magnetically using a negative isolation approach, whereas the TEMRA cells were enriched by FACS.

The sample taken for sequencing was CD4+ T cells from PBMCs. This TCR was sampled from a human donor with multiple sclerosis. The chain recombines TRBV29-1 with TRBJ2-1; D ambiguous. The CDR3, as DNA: TGCAGCGTTGAAGGGTTTCGGAATGAGCAGTTCTTC. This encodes CSVEGFRNEQFF.